The clone carrying this TCR beta chain has only a few counts. Original data processing: Built for papillary thyroid cancer, a distant-metastasis classifier drew on CDR3 differences across clinicopathological groups. TCRdb re-analyzed the PCR reads through MiXCR. These V and J calls originate from TCRdb's pipeline instead of the authors' own analysis. Seen here are 20,000 to 30,000 clones, around 20% observed once, and the top ten hold over 10%. The source of the sample is a study of metastatic and nonmetastatic thyroid tumors. About the study: Thyroid patients, malignant and benign, had repertoires compared across blood and tumor or nodule tissue.

CDR1 is MNHEY, CDR2 SVGEGT, per germline. CDR3 length equals 12 residues. The J segment lost 6 bases and the V segment lost 7 bases, leaving 6 bases of the junction unmatched. None of the patients had undergone any treatment ahead of thyroid surgery. This receptor was obtained from a male donor with papillary thyroid cancer or a benign thyroid nodule (not recorded which). Some clones in this sample may be carry-over from other donors' samples. The chain uses TRBV6-2 or TRBV6-3 and TRBJ2-7; TRBD1 aligns across 7 bases. What was sequenced was blood. DNA for the CDR3: TGTGCCAGCACCCTGGACAGGTTCGAGCAGTACTTC. It specifies CASTLDRFEQYF.